This T cell receptor beta chain was retrieved from a study of PD-L1 blockade in urothelial cancer (dated by TCRdb to about 2017). The study in broad terms: Therapy was started at some point between 2014 and 2016 for all patients, and atezolizumab 1,200 mg was administered intravenously every 3 weeks. Blood samples gave a median of approximately 150,000 T cells and tens of thousands of unique TCRs, with a median clonality of roughly 0.081. TCR sequencing covered pretreatment tumor samples and matched, serially collected peripheral blood taken before and after atezolizumab treatment. Patients had an ECOG performance status of 0 or 1 and had received between 0 and 3 prior chemotherapy regimens. About 90% of the roughly 29 patients were males with bladder-origin urothelial cancer, and about 65% of the roughly 29 reported a prior smoking history. Blood samples were analyzed at 3 weeks after treatment start (second dose) and at 6 weeks after treatment start. Approximately 29 patients had pretreatment blood TCR-seq, about 25 had at least one posttreatment blood collection, and about 25 had tumor TCR-seq. In the same patients, pretreatment tumors underwent whole exome sequencing and RNA sequencing in addition to TCR sequencing. Durable clinical benefit meant progression-free survival longer than 6 months, and TCR features were also tested against progression-free and overall survival. The study was an exploratory multi-omic analysis of somatic, immune and clinical correlates of response to PD-L1 blockade with atezolizumab in urothelial cancer. Several patients achieved durable clinical benefit and some 21 did not. Overall results and qualifications from the work: A pretreatment peripheral blood TCR clonality below the median was linked to improved progression-free and overall survival. Because the sample size was small (n ≈ 30) and many exploratory analyses were performed, the results are intended to be hypothesis-generating. Patients with durable benefit showed greater expansion of tumor-associated TCR clones in peripheral blood 3 weeks after starting treatment (n ≈ 21, p = 0.022).

From a lookup of the germline V gene, CDR1 and CDR2 are SGDLS and YYNGEE. The CDR3 covers 13 residues, taking in both the cysteine and the phenylalanine. Kept here is only the CDR3 DNA, which spans 39 bases and is read in frame from base 1. At the junction V is shortened by 3 bases and J by 2 bases, with 7 bases in between. Synthetic TCR analog templates were spiked into each PCR so that absolute template abundance could be estimated from read counts. Using the immunoSEQ assay, TCRbeta CDR3 regions were amplified from genomic DNA with bias-controlled V and J gene primers. Sequencing of rearranged TCRbeta segments was performed at approximately 20X coverage. For the original study's pipeline: Clustering was used to correct sequencing errors, and CDR3s were annotated against IMGT so that V, D and J genes could be assigned. Only productive TCRbeta rearrangements were used in downstream analyses, excluding out-of-frame or stop-codon sequences. To compute clonality, Shannon entropy was normalized by the log of the number of unique productive sequences and then subtracted from one. Fisher's exact test with Benjamini-Hochberg correction, at a threshold of adjusted p below 0.01, was used to find clones that differed between time points or between blood and tumor. As stored in TCRdb, this immuneACCESS dataset retains in-frame rearrangements with V and J assigned. A fraction of the clones does not appear; measured against another copy, unresolved V genes explain less than half of the discrepancy, and the remainder lacks a known reason. That table gives V, J and clone size, and the DNA gave D and trimming. The sample records around 50,000 clones, more than 75% of which are singletons. Approximately 1.5% of the sample is in the top ten clones.

In light of the paper, this sample's time point label describes: pretreatment peripheral blood. The cohort included roughly 30 patients with locally advanced or metastatic urothelial carcinoma who were treated at Memorial Sloan Kettering on a trial protocol. Peripheral blood mononuclear cells were collected from each patient pretreatment and during treatment, giving between 1 and 8 total time points per patient. The Qiagen DNeasy Blood extraction kit was used to purify genomic DNA from total PBMCs and tumor samples. PBMCs were collected pretreatment and during treatment and were isolated and stored as previously described. For this clone: The clone's antigen remains unknown. No quality values exist for individual bases; no much larger clone is one base distant.

This receptor was taken from a man between 50 and 59 years old with urothelial cancer. The input for sequencing was PBMCs, taken around atezolizumab (anti-PD-L1) treatment. This receptor chain uses TRBV9 and TRBJ2-3; no D gene call is confident. Here is the DNA: TGTGCCAGCAGCGGAGACTTCACAGATACGCAGTATTTT. Its protein reads: CASSGDFTDTQYF.